The following is a T cell receptor beta chain sequence with its context. This sample was included in a study of OX40 agonist ivuxolimab in advanced cancers. V gave up 5 bases and J gave up 3 bases, with 23 bases separating them. Germline assignment: CDR1 SGHVS and CDR2 FNYEAQ. The CDR3 consists of 17 residues. Sequenced by immunoSEQ multiplex PCR; TCRdb stores in-frame clones only, minus some. The profile shows under 200,000 clones, approximately 94% of them singletons. The source of this sequence is an adult with an advanced solid tumor such as melanoma, head and neck, liver or kidney cancer. The starting material was CD4+ or CD8+ T cells sorted from blood, obtained in a trial of the OX40 agonist ivuxolimab. The rearrangement joins TRBV7-6 to TRBJ2-7; D is unclear. The CDR3 is CASSPTPRSEPNYEQYF. CDR3 DNA sequence: TGTGCCAGCAGCCCGACCCCGCGATCCGAGCCCAACTACGAGCAGTACTTC.